These 20 T cell receptor beta chains were sequenced from one sample in a study of cytomegalovirus exposure and HLA in healthy donors. The PCR made use of 60 Vbeta and 13 Jbeta primers. Measured with immunoSEQ multiplex PCR; TCRdb has only the in-frame clones, and not every one. The table lists hundreds of thousands of clones, roughly 87% of them singletons. Sample: PBMCs. The receptor source for this set is a man between 35 and 55 years old in good health and CMV-seropositive.

CDR3 DNA: TGTGCCTGGAGTGCCACTACCGGATACGAGCAGTACTTC. Translated, it gives CAWSATTGYEQYF. This sequence joins TRBV30 and TRBJ2-7; D is unclear. Trimming stripped 1 base from V and 4 bases from J, with 11 bases between. CDR3 size: 13 residues. Germline values: CDR1 GTSNPN, CDR2 SVGIG (reference sequence).

The chain employs TRBV5-1 and TRBJ2-1; the D is unclear. The CDR3 consists of 14 residues. Trimming stripped 0 bases from V and 8 bases from J, with 12 bases between. Germline assignment: CDR1 SGHRS and CDR2 YFSETQ. CDR3 amino acids: CASSLVASPHEQFF. The DNA for the CDR3 is TGCGCCAGCAGCTTGGTGGCCTCGCCCCATGAGCAGTTCTTC.

This rearrangement joins TRBV30 to TRBJ1-2, with no clear D. The CDR3 runs 16 residues. Germline V lookup: CDR1 GTSNPN, CDR2 SVGIG (reference sequence). Deletions cut 0 bases from V and 6 bases from J, with 20 bases between. CDR3 bases: TGTGCCTGGAGTGTACGTGTTAATACAGCGAGGGATGGCTACACCTTC. It specifies CAWSVRVNTARDGYTF.

The V gene is TRBV5-1, the J gene TRBJ2-5; perhaps TRBD2 as D (5 bases). The V gene's germline CDR1 is SGHRS and CDR2 YFSETQ. The CDR3 is 12 residues long. Trimming pared 0 bases from V and 5 bases from J, leaving 5 bases between. Here the CDR3 DNA reads TGCGCCAGCAGCTTGGCGGGGGAGACCCAGTACTTC. Residues: CASSLAGETQYF.

V usage is TRBV27 and J usage is TRBJ2-5; 8 bases align to TRBD2. Germline V gene sequence: CDR1 MNHEY, CDR2 SMNVEV (reference sequence). The CDR3 length is 14 residues. V trimming: 4 bases; J trimming: 5 bases; junction bases outside the gene matches: 6. CDR3: CASSWGTSRETQYF. Written as DNA, the CDR3 is TGTGCCAGCAGTTGGGGGACTAGTCGGGAGACCCAGTACTTC.

V gene TRBV29-1 combines with J gene TRBJ2-3, with TRBD2 as a possible D gene (6 bases). Trimming took 3 bases from V and 1 from J, leaving 14 bases between them. The CDR3 is 15 amino acids. The germline V gene has CDR1 SQVTM and CDR2 ANQGSEA. DNA of the CDR3: TGCAGCGTTGACGGGGGAGGCCTCGGCACAGATACGCAGTATTTT. Amino acid sequence: CSVDGGGLGTDTQYF.

As to this clone: Germline is not matched at one junction end, which may reflect a read error. The V call is TRBV19, the J call TRBJ2-5, with D perhaps matching TRBD1 (5 bases). CDR3 length equals 13 residues. CDR1 is LNHDA and CDR2 is SQIVND in the germline V gene (reference sequence). The CDR3 region is CASSMGRQATQYF. In nucleotides, the CDR3 is TGTGCCAGTAGTATGGGGCGGCAAGCGACCCAGTACTTC.

The chain uses TRBV4-2 and TRBJ1-1, with D uncertain. The CDR3 extends over 15 amino acids. CDR1 LGHNA and CDR2 YNFKEQ come from the germline V gene. Trimming removed 3 bases from V and 5 bases from J, with 16 bases in between. CDR3 amino acids: CASSQEEAGGTEAFF. As DNA, the CDR3 is TGTGCCAGCAGCCAGGAGGAAGCGGGAGGGACTGAAGCTTTCTTT.

Of note for this clone: At one boundary the junction diverges from the germline segment, which might be a read error. At the DNA level, this CDR3 is encoded by other sequences in the same sample as well. The V gene is TRBV7-9, the J gene TRBJ1-2; TRBD1 aligns across 10 bases. Germline loops: CDR1 SEHNR, CDR2 FQNEAQ (reference sequence). The CDR3 loop spans 13 amino acids. The CDR3 is CASSLTGGSGYTF. The DNA of the CDR3 is TGTGCCAGCAGCCTGACAGGGGGCAGTGGCTACACCTTT.

V and J are TRBV10-3 and TRBJ2-3, with a possible D match to TRBD1 (8 bases). From germline, CDR1 is ENHRY and CDR2 SYGVKD. This CDR3 is 15 amino acids long. V lost 2 bases and J lost 4, with 13 bases in between. CDR3 protein: CAISETGGGPDTQYF. CDR3 DNA sequence: TGTGCCATCAGTGAGACAGGGGGGGGTCCAGATACGCAGTATTTT.

The rearrangement uses TRBV6-5 and TRBJ1-3, with D possibly matching TRBD1 (5 bases). Germline V CDR1 and CDR2: MNHEY, SVGAGI. CDR3 length equals 14 residues. V was cut by 8 bases and J by 2 bases, with 13 bases left in between. CDR3 sequence reads: CASWRGATGNTIYF. CDR3 bases: TGTGCCAGCTGGAGGGGCGCAACTGGAAACACCATATATTTT.

A single count supports this clone. The chain couples TRBV6-1 to TRBJ2-7; D uncertain. Germline V lookup: CDR1 MNHNS, CDR2 SASEGT. The germline V and J ends were trimmed by 1 base and 7 bases, with 17 bases remaining between them. The CDR3 loop spans 15 amino acids. The DNA for the CDR3 is TGTGCCAGCAGTGAAGGACGGGCAGCTGTATGGGAGCAGTACGTC. The encoded protein is CASSEGRAAVWEQYV.

V usage is TRBV28 and J usage is TRBJ2-2, with 8 bases lining up with TRBD2. The junction had 3 bases not matched to a gene; V was cut back by 4 bases and J by 5 bases. CDR3 length equals 14 residues. CDR1 and CDR2 from the germline V gene are MDHEN and SYDVKM. In DNA form, the CDR3 reads TGTGCCAGCAGTTCGGGAGGGGGTACCGGGGAGCTGTTTTTT. Protein product: CASSSGGGTGELFF. Full variable domain (rest looked up from reference TRBV28 and TRBJ2-2): DVKVTQSSRYLVKRTGEKVFLECVQDMDHENMFWYRQDPGLGLRLIYFSYDVKMKEKGDIPEGYSVSREKKERFSLILESASTNQTSMYLCASSSGGGTGELFFGEGSRLTVL.

The chain carries TRBV7-9 and TRBJ1-1, with D possibly being TRBD1 (5 bases). Germline values: CDR1 SEHNR, CDR2 FQNEAQ (reference sequence). The germline V and J ends were trimmed by 5 bases and 3 bases, with 13 bases remaining between them. The CDR3 contains 14 residues. This CDR3 reads CASSRRGGDTEAFF. The DNA of the CDR3 is TGTGCCAGCAGCCGCCGCGGGGGGGACACTGAAGCTTTCTTT.

The chain uses TRBV9 and TRBJ2-7; 8 bases map to TRBD1. The germline CDR1 and CDR2 sequences are SGDLS and YYNGEE. The V and J ends lost 4 bases and 3 bases, in that order; junction bases with no gene match: 3. This CDR3 contains 13 residues. The CDR3 DNA reads as TGTGCCAGCAGCTACGACAGGGGCTACGAGCAGTACTTC. Residues: CASSYDRGYEQYF.

The chain has TRBV6-1 and TRBJ1-1; 11 nucleotides line up with TRBD1. This CDR3 is 13 amino acids long. The ends lost 8 bases at V and 4 bases at J; junction bases unmatched: 3. Germline CDR1 MNHNS, CDR2 SASEGT. CDR3 loop: CASGGTGGTEAFF. The CDR3 nucleotides are TGTGCCAGCGGGGGGACAGGGGGCACTGAAGCTTTCTTT.

The chain couples TRBV6-1 to TRBJ1-2; TRBD1 is a possible D gene (6 bases). V lost 8 bases and J 4 bases, leaving 20 bases between the germline ends. This CDR3 region has 15 residues. CDR1 and CDR2 from the germline V gene are MNHNS and SASEGT. CDR3 in amino acids: CASGNGQWPVYGYTF. The CDR3 coding sequence is TGTGCCAGCGGAAATGGACAGTGGCCCGTCTATGGCTACACCTTC.

This chain uses TRBV29-1 with TRBJ2-1; 10 bases fit TRBD1. V lost 4 bases, J lost 10 bases, and 4 bases stayed unmatched. The CDR3 covers 12 residues. Per the germline V gene, CDR1 is SQVTM and CDR2 is ANQGSEA. The CDR3 coding sequence is TGCAGCGTTGGGGGACAGGGGATGGAGCAGTTCTTC. This translates into CSVGGQGMEQFF.

This chain uses TRBV7-8 with TRBJ1-2; D possibly corresponds to TRBD1 (6 bases). Trimming shortened V by 5 bases and J by 3 bases, and 13 bases separated the two germline ends. The CDR3 has 14 amino acids. Germline loops: CDR1 SGHVS, CDR2 FQNEAQ. CDR3 in amino acids: CASSPRTEYYGYTF. Here the CDR3 DNA reads TGTGCCAGCAGCCCACGGACAGAGTACTATGGCTACACCTTC.

The chain couples TRBV7-9 to TRBJ1-1; D call uncertain. The length of the CDR3 is 12 residues. Germline CDR1 and CDR2: SEHNR and FQNEAQ (reference sequence). The V and J ends lost 5 bases and 7 bases respectively, with 11 bases between them. The CDR3 DNA sequence: TGTGCCAGCAGCGTTCTGAGACTTGAAGCTTTCTTT. This codes for CASSVLRLEAFF. Full variable domain (outside the CDR3, taken from reference TRBV7-9 and TRBJ1-1): DTGVSQNPRHKITKRGQNVTFRCDPISEHNRLYWYRQTLGQGPEFLTYFQNEAQLEKSRLLSDRFSAERPKGSFSTLEIQRTEQGDSAMYLCASSVLRLEAFFGQGTRLTVV.